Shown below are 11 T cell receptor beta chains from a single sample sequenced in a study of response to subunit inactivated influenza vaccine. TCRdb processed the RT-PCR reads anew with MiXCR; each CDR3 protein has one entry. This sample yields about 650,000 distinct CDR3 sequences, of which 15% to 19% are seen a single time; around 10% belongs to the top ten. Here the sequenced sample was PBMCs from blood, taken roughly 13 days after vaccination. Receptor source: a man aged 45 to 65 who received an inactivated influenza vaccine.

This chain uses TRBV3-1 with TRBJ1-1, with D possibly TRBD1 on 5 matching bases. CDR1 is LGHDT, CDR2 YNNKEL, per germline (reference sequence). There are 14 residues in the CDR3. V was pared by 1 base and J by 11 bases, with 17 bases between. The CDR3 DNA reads TGTGCCAGCAGCCAAGGGCGAGGGTCAGGACACGCTTTCTTT. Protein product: CASSQGRGSGHAFF.

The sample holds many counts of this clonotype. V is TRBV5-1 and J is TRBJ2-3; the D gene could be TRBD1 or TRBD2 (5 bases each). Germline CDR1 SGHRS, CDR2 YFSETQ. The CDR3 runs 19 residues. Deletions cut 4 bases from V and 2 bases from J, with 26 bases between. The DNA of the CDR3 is TGCGCCAGCAGCCCGCCCGGGACGGGGACGTCTTTCTCCACAGATACGCAGTATTTT. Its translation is CASSPPGTGTSFSTDTQYF.

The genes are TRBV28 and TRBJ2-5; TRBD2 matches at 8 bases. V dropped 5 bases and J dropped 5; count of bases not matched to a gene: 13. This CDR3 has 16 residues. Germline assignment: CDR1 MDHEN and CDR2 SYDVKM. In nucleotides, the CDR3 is TGTGCCAGCAGTCCCCAGGGACTAGGAGAAGGGGAGACCCAGTACTTC. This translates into CASSPQGLGEGETQYF.

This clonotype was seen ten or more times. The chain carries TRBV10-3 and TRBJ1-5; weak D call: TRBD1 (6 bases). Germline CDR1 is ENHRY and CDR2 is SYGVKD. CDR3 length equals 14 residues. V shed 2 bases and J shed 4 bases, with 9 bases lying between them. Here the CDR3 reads CAISEGQRNQPQHF. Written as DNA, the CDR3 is TGTGCCATCAGTGAGGGACAGAGGAATCAGCCCCAGCATTTT.

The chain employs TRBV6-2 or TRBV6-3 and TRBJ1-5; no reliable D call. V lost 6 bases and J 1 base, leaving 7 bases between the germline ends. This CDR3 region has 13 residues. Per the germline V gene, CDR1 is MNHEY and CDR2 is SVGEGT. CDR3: CASRGMSNQPQHF. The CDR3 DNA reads TGTGCCAGCAGGGGTATGAGCAATCAGCCCCAGCATTTT.

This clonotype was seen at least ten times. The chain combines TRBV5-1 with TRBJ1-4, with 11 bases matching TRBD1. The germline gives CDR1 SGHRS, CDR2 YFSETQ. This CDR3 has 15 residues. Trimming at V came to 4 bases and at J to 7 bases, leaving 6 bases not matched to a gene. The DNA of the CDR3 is TGCGCCAGCAGCCGTAGGACAGGGGGCGGTGAAAAACTGTTTTTT. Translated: CASSRRTGGGEKLFF.

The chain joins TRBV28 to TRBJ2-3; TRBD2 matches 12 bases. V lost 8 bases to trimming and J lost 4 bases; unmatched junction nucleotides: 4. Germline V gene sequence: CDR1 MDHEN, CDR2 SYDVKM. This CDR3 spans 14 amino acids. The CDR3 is CASHGLAGSDTQYF. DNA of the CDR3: TGTGCCAGCCACGGACTAGCGGGATCAGATACGCAGTATTTT.

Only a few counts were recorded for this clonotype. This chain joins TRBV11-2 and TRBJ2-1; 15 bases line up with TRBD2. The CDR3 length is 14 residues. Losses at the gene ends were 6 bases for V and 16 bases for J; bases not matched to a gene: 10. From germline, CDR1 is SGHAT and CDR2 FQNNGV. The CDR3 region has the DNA TGTGCCAGCAGAACGGGACTAGCGGGGGGCCCTCTTTTCTTC. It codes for CASRTGLAGGPLFF.

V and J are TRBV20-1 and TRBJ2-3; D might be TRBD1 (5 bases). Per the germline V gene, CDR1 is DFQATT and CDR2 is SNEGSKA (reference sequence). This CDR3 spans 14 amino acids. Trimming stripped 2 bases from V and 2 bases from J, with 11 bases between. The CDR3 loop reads CSARSGINTDTQYF. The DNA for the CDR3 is TGCAGTGCTAGATCAGGGATTAACACAGATACGCAGTATTTT.

This chain's CDR3 is CSAVLGVYRRNEQFF. In nucleotides, the CDR3 is TGCAGTGCCGTTCTAGGAGTATACAGGAGAAATGAGCAGTTCTTC. V gene TRBV20-1 combines with J gene TRBJ2-1; weak D call: TRBD1 (5 bases). The V and J ends lost 6 bases and 7 bases respectively, with 22 bases between them. CDR3 length: 15 amino acids. Germline V CDR1 and CDR2: DFQATT, SNEGSKA (reference sequence).

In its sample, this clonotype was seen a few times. In nucleotides, the CDR3 is TGTGCCAGCAGTCCTCTGGGCCCACTGGCGGGGGAAACAGATACGCAGTATTTT. Amino acid sequence: CASSPLGPLAGETDTQYF. The genes are TRBV27 and TRBJ2-3, with 7 bases aligning to TRBD2. V shed 5 bases and J 3 bases; nucleotides not matched to a gene: 17. The CDR3 is made up of 18 amino acids. Germline CDR1 MNHEY, CDR2 SMNVEV (reference sequence).